The 26 T cell receptor beta chains reported below all come from one sample, sequenced in a study of blood T cell repertoires in COVID-19. Generated by immunoSEQ multiplex PCR, the TCRdb table keeps only in-frame clones and is missing some. The sample contains 200,000 to 300,000 clones, just under 90% of which appear only once. Sequenced sample: peripheral blood. The source is a middle-aged woman with acute or convalescent COVID-19.

This clone has only a few counts. The same CDR3 arises from other DNA sequences in this sample as well. The chain carries TRBV5-1 and TRBJ2-1; 7 bases are a match to TRBD2. The CDR3 spans 14 residues. V was clipped by 0 bases and J by 3 bases; unmatched bases: 0. Looked up from germline, CDR1 is SGHRS and CDR2 is YFSETQ. In DNA, the CDR3 is TGCGCCAGCAGCTTGGGCGGGAGCTACAATGAGCAGTTCTTC. Protein sequence: CASSLGGSYNEQFF.

The chain carries TRBV6-5 and TRBJ1-1, with 8 nucleotides matching TRBD1. The J segment lost 5 bases and the V segment lost 6 bases, leaving 11 bases of the junction unmatched. The CDR3 contains 15 residues. CDR1 and CDR2 from the germline V gene are MNHEY and SVGAGI. The CDR3 DNA sequence: TGTGCCAGCAGCATCTGGACAGGGAAAGAGACTGAAGCTTTCTTT. This gives the protein CASSIWTGKETEAFF.

The CDR3 nucleotides are TGTGCCAGCAGCGTCCTTGGGGGGAGCTATGGCTACACCTTC. As protein: CASSVLGGSYGYTF. The chain links TRBV9 to TRBJ1-2; perhaps TRBD1 as D (5 bases). Trimming removed 2 bases from V and 4 bases from J, with 12 bases in between. CDR3 length equals 14 residues. The germline CDR1 and CDR2 sequences are SGDLS and YYNGEE.

This chain joins TRBV12-3 or TRBV12-4 and TRBJ2-5; D perhaps matches TRBD2 (5 bases). V gave up 5 bases and J gave up 7 bases, with 11 bases separating them. This CDR3 has 12 residues. The chain's CDR3 is CASSPPAGTQYF. In DNA form, the CDR3 reads TGTGCCAGCAGTCCACCGGCGGGGACCCAGTACTTC.

This clone has just one count. The rearrangement uses TRBV5-1 and TRBJ2-5; D is undetermined. Germline values: CDR1 SGHRS, CDR2 YFSETQ. V was pared by 0 bases and J by 5 bases, with 8 bases between. This CDR3 region has 13 residues. Written as DNA, the CDR3 is TGCGCCAGCAGCTTGGCCCCGAGGGAGACCCAGTACTTC. As protein: CASSLAPRETQYF.

The sample holds one count of this clone. This rearrangement joins TRBV6-1 to TRBJ2-3; 11 bases map to TRBD2. CDR1 is MNHNS, CDR2 SASEGT, per germline. Trimming cost V 2 bases and J 5 bases; bases outside gene matches: 9. This CDR3 is 17 amino acids long. DNA of the CDR3: TGTGCCAGCAGTGAACGTCAACTAGCGGGGGTTGGAGATACGCAGTATTTT. Translated: CASSERQLAGVGDTQYF.

The rearrangement links TRBV18 to TRBJ1-1, with D possibly TRBD1 on 5 matching bases. Deletions cut 5 bases from V and 2 bases from J, with 9 bases between. Germline lookup yields CDR1 KGHSH and CDR2 LQKENI. This CDR3 spans 13 amino acids. Here the CDR3 reads CASSAGLNTEAFF. The DNA for the CDR3 is TGTGCCAGCTCAGCAGGGTTAAACACTGAAGCTTTCTTT. Together with reference TRBV18 and TRBJ1-1, the CDR3 gives the full variable domain: NAGVMQNPRHLVRRRGQEARLRCSPMKGHSHVYWYRQLPEEGLKFMVYLQKENIIDESGMPKERFSAEFPKEGPSILRIQQVVRGDSAAYFCASSAGLNTEAFFGQGTRLTVV.

This clone was seen just once. This chain uses TRBV5-1 with TRBJ1-5, with a tentative D call TRBD1 (6 bases). CDR3 size: 15 residues. V was trimmed by 5 bases and J by 0 bases, leaving 12 bases between them. Germline V gene sequence: CDR1 SGHRS, CDR2 YFSETQ. The CDR3 region is CASRMGTTSNQPQHF. The DNA of the CDR3 is TGCGCCAGCAGGATGGGGACAACTAGCAATCAGCCCCAGCATTTT.

The chain is built from TRBV28 and TRBJ1-3; 10 nucleotides agree with TRBD1. CDR3 length equals 15 residues. Looked up from germline, CDR1 is MDHEN and CDR2 is SYDVKM. With 8 bases clipped from V and 4 bases from J, the junction kept 8 bases outside the gene matches. In DNA form, the CDR3 reads TGTGCCAGCCGGGACAGGGGTCCCTCCGGAAACACCATATATTTT. Its protein is CASRDRGPSGNTIYF.

The chain links TRBV5-1 to TRBJ1-1; weak D call: TRBD1 (6 bases). The V gene lost 0 bases and the J gene lost 2 bases, with 20 bases spanning the gap. From germline, CDR1 is SGHRS and CDR2 YFSETQ. This CDR3 region has 18 residues. CDR3 bases: TGCGCCAGCAGCTTGGGGGGTGACAGGTACCGACTTAACACTGAAGCTTTCTTT. The encoded protein is CASSLGGDRYRLNTEAFF.

This clone was detected a few times. This chain uses TRBV15 with TRBJ2-3, with TRBD2 matching 11 bases. CDR1 and CDR2 (germline): LNHNV, YYDKDF (reference sequence). V was clipped by 1 base and J by 6 bases; unmatched bases: 3. The length of the CDR3 is 15 residues. CDR3 region: CATSRVAGGWDTQYF. Written as DNA, the CDR3 is TGTGCCACCAGCAGAGTAGCGGGGGGGTGGGATACGCAGTATTTT.

This chain links TRBV6-1 with TRBJ1-6; D may be TRBD1 (6 bases). The germline V gene has CDR1 MNHNS and CDR2 SASEGT. The CDR3 contains 13 residues. Trimming cost V 2 bases and J 12 bases, with 11 bases left between them. The CDR3 loop is CASSEQGSRPLHF. The CDR3 DNA follows: TGTGCCAGCAGTGAACAGGGGAGTAGACCCCTCCACTTT.

The chain has TRBV7-3 and TRBJ1-2; 7 nucleotides align to TRBD1. CDR1 and CDR2 (germline): SGHTA, FQGTGA. CDR3 length: 15 residues. Trimming removed 2 bases from V and 4 bases from J; junction bases left unmatched: 7. The CDR3 bases are TGTGCCAGCAGCTTACAGGGGGAACCTCTCTATGGCTACACCTTC. As protein: CASSLQGEPLYGYTF.

In its sample, this clone was seen many times. J is TRBJ2-5 and V is TRBV24-1; D gene uncertain. The ends were cut back, 4 bases at V and 4 bases at J, with 9 bases in the middle. The V gene's germline CDR1 is KGHDR and CDR2 SFDVKD. There are 13 residues in the CDR3. CDR3 coding DNA: TGTGCCACCAGTGACTCCCCTCGAGAGACCCAGTACTTC. Protein sequence: CATSDSPRETQYF.

This chain links TRBV2 with TRBJ1-1; perhaps TRBD1 as D (5 bases). Germline CDR1 and CDR2: SNHLY and FYNNEI. The V and J ends lost 9 bases and 11 bases respectively, with 25 bases between them. The CDR3 consists of 14 residues. Here the CDR3 reads CASTVEGRSSGAFF. The CDR3 DNA reads as TGTGCCAGTACCGTGGAGGGACGCTCTAGTGGGGCTTTCTTT.

The chain recombines TRBV11-2 with TRBJ2-1, with no clear D. The V end lost 1 base, the J end lost 10 bases, and 8 bases lay between the germline ends. The CDR3 length is 12 residues. CDR1 SGHAT and CDR2 FQNNGV come from the germline V gene. CDR3 DNA sequence: TGTGCCAGCAGCTTAGCTGTACGGGAGCAGTTCTTC. This encodes CASSLAVREQFF.

The chain uses TRBV18 and TRBJ2-3, with D perhaps matching TRBD1 (6 bases). V was cut by 3 bases and J by 6 bases, with 10 bases left in between. The CDR3 totals 13 residues. Germline V gene sequence: CDR1 KGHSH, CDR2 LQKENI. DNA for the CDR3: TGTGCCAGCTCACCGCCAGGGGCGGATACGCAGTATTTT. It translates to CASSPPGADTQYF.

CDR3 protein: CSARAVYGYTF. The CDR3 DNA follows: TGCAGTGCTAGAGCGGTCTATGGCTACACCTTC. V is TRBV20-1 and J is TRBJ1-2; D ambiguous. Germline CDR1 DFQATT, CDR2 SNEGSKA (reference sequence). This CDR3 region has 11 residues. V was pared by 1 base and J by 4 bases, with 4 bases between.

V usage is TRBV11-2 and J usage is TRBJ1-2; 8 positions agree with TRBD1. Germline V CDR1 and CDR2: SGHAT, FQNNGV. J was trimmed by 4 bases and V by 2 bases; bases with no gene match: 3. The CDR3 totals 14 residues. CDR3 residues: CASSLKTGGYGYTF. The CDR3 region has the DNA TGTGCCAGCAGCTTAAAAACAGGGGGCTATGGCTACACCTTC.

This clone was found many times. The chain combines TRBV2 with TRBJ1-1, with TRBD1 identical over 7 bases. The length of the CDR3 is 12 residues. Trimming at V came to 8 bases and at J to 10 bases, leaving 10 bases not matched to a gene. The germline CDR1 and CDR2 sequences are SNHLY and FYNNEI. The CDR3 loop is CASAWTGSGAFF. In DNA form, the CDR3 reads TGTGCCAGCGCCTGGACAGGTAGTGGAGCTTTCTTT.

This clone was recorded once. The CDR3 DNA is TGTGCCAGCAGCGTAACAGGGGACCCGAACACCGGGGAGCTGTTTTTT. Amino acids: CASSVTGDPNTGELFF. The genes are TRBV9 and TRBJ2-2; 7 bases map to TRBD1. The junction had 3 bases not matched to a gene; V was cut back by 1 base and J by 0 bases. The CDR3 totals 16 residues. Germline V lookup: CDR1 SGDLS, CDR2 YYNGEE.

The gene calls are TRBV7-8 and TRBJ2-5, with 8 bases fitting TRBD1. V was pared by 5 bases and J by 5 bases, with 7 bases of the junction left unmatched. This CDR3 spans 14 amino acids. Per germline, CDR1 SGHVS and CDR2 FQNEAQ. CDR3 sequence: CASSPQGAGETQYF. The CDR3 coding sequence is TGTGCCAGCAGCCCGCAGGGGGCAGGCGAGACCCAGTACTTC.

V gene TRBV11-2 combines with J gene TRBJ2-7, with no clear D. The CDR3 loop spans 12 amino acids. CDR1 and CDR2 from the germline V gene are SGHAT and FQNNGV. Between the trimmed V and J ends, which lost 5 bases and 6 bases, there was a span of 11 bases. The CDR3 DNA follows: TGTGCCAGCAGCCAGACTCTTCTCGAGCAGTACGTC. Amino acids: CASSQTLLEQYV.

The chain couples TRBV5-1 to TRBJ2-1; 7 bases are shared with TRBD2. Germline V gene lookup returns CDR1 SGHRS and CDR2 YFSETQ. V shed 9 bases, J shed 4 bases, and the junction held 7 bases outside the gene matches. This CDR3 is built from 13 residues. DNA of the CDR3: TGCGCCACCGATGGGGGGGGATACAATGAGCAGTTCTTC. The encoded protein is CATDGGGYNEQFF.

The V gene is TRBV5-1, the J gene TRBJ2-5, with TRBD1 matching 9 bases. Germline V gene sequence: CDR1 SGHRS, CDR2 YFSETQ. V trimming: 0 bases; J trimming: 5 bases; junction bases outside the gene matches: 8. The CDR3 contains 16 residues. CDR3 region: CASSLGWTGERETQYF. CDR3 nucleotides: TGCGCCAGCAGCTTGGGTTGGACAGGGGAACGCGAGACCCAGTACTTC.

This chain links TRBV11-2 with TRBJ1-5; D gene ambiguous. Trimming removed 0 bases at V and 2 bases at J, with 8 bases between. Germline-derived CDR1 and CDR2 are SGHAT and FQNNGV. The CDR3 totals 15 residues. CDR3 in amino acids: CASSLDGRRNQPQHF. The CDR3 DNA reads as TGTGCCAGCAGCTTAGATGGGAGGCGCAATCAGCCCCAGCATTTT.